Presented here are 14 T cell receptor beta chains from one specimen sequenced in a study of CD8+ T cells in alopecia areata. The authors extracted RNA and reverse transcribed it into cDNA as the sequencing template. The method was immunoSEQ multiplex PCR; TCRdb's version includes in-frame clones alone and lacks a portion of them. The table has about 34,000 clones, roughly half seen once. The sequencing input was NKG2D-high CD8+ T cells sorted from blood. The receptors shown here come from a human donor with alopecia areata.

In its sample, this clone was seen a few times. The genes are TRBV27 and TRBJ2-7; D possibly corresponds to TRBD2 (5 bases). The ends were cut back, 6 bases at V and 4 bases at J, with 13 bases in the middle. The germline V gene has CDR1 MNHEY and CDR2 SMNVEV (reference sequence). This CDR3 spans 13 amino acids. In DNA form, the CDR3 reads TGTGCCAGCAGCCATATCGAGGGATACGAGCAGTACTTC. This sequence encodes CASSHIEGYEQYF.

This clone appeared a few times. This rearrangement joins TRBV7-9 to TRBJ1-1; D is unresolved. Germline CDR1 is SEHNR and CDR2 is FQNEAQ (reference sequence). The CDR3 has 15 residues. The V and J ends lost 7 bases and 4 bases respectively, with 19 bases between them. CDR3: CASTEGIRGGTEAFF. For the CDR3, the DNA is TGTGCCAGCACCGAAGGTATCCGGGGAGGCACTGAAGCTTTCTTT.

This clone appeared a few times. The chain couples TRBV11-2 to TRBJ2-2; D possibly corresponds to TRBD1 (6 bases). This CDR3 is built from 14 residues. Trimming cost V 5 bases and J 1 base, with 8 bases left between them. The germline V gene encodes CDR1 SGHAT and CDR2 FQNNGV. CDR3 coding DNA: TGTGCCAGCAGCCGCAGGGGGAACACCGGGGAGCTGTTTTTT. Protein sequence: CASSRRGNTGELFF. The full variable domain, with the rest looked up from reference TRBV11-2 and TRBJ2-2, is EAGVAQSPRYKIIEKRQSVAFWCNPISGHATLYWYQQILGQGPKLLIQFQNNGVVDDSQLPKDRFSAERLKGVDSTLKIQPAKLEDSAVYLCASSRRGNTGELFFGEGSRLTVL.

This chain links TRBV19 with TRBJ2-1; 11 bases line up with TRBD2. Germline lookup yields CDR1 LNHDA and CDR2 SQIVND (reference sequence). CDR3 size: 15 residues. The V gene end was trimmed by 6 bases and the J gene end by 8 bases; junction bases not matched to a gene: 9. The DNA of the CDR3 is TGTGCCAGTAGGGAGGTAGCGGGGGGGCCGGATGAGCAGTTCTTC. This translates into CASREVAGGPDEQFF. The full variable domain, completed using reference TRBV19 and TRBJ2-1, is DGGITQSPKYLFRKEGQNVTLSCEQNLNHDAMYWYRQDPGQGLRLIYYSQIVNDFQKGDIAEGYSVSREKKESFPLTVTSAQKNPTAFYLCASREVAGGPDEQFFGPGTRLTVL.

This chain connects TRBV15 to TRBJ1-2; D remains unclear. Germline V CDR1 and CDR2: LNHNV, YYDKDF (reference sequence). The CDR3 has 17 residues. Trimming removed 0 bases from V and 0 bases from J, with 14 bases in between. In DNA, the CDR3 is TGTGCCACCAGCAGAGATCGGACGGATGAAGCTAACTATGGCTACACCTTC. It encodes CATSRDRTDEANYGYTF.

This clone was observed a few times. The chain recombines TRBV29-1 with TRBJ1-1; the D gene is possibly TRBD1 (5 bases). Germline CDR1 and CDR2: SQVTM and ANQGSEA. The CDR3 covers 12 residues. V was shortened by 4 bases and J by 3 bases, with 9 bases between the two germline ends. The CDR3 bases are TGCAGCGTTGCCGGGACGGACACTGAAGCTTTCTTT. Translated: CSVAGTDTEAFF.

The rearrangement uses TRBV5-1 and TRBJ1-2; maybe TRBD1 (6 bases). This CDR3 is 15 amino acids long. Between the trimmed V and J ends, which lost 0 bases and 0 bases, there was a span of 9 bases. Per germline, CDR1 SGHRS and CDR2 YFSETQ. The CDR3 nucleotides are TGCGCCAGCAGCTTGGAGTGGGGGCCTAACTATGGCTACACCTTC. Its translation is CASSLEWGPNYGYTF. Based on the CDR3 plus reference TRBV5-1 and TRBJ1-2, the full variable domain is KAGVTQTPRYLIKTRGQQVTLSCSPISGHRSVSWYQQTPGQGLQFLFEYFSETQRNKGNFPGRFSGRQFSNSRSEMNVSTLELGDSALYLCASSLEWGPNYGYTFGSGTRLTVV.

This clone was counted once. This chain uses TRBV29-1 with TRBJ1-1; no reliable D call. Germline V CDR1 and CDR2: SQVTM, ANQGSEA. The CDR3 contains 12 residues. Trimming cost V 3 bases and J 1 base, with 6 bases left between them. The CDR3 reads CSVEAENTEAFF. The CDR3 DNA reads TGCAGCGTTGAGGCAGAGAACACTGAAGCTTTCTTT.

The chain carries TRBV9 and TRBJ1-1; D remains ambiguous. Trimming cost V 4 bases and J 5 bases, with 6 bases left between them. CDR1 is SGDLS and CDR2 is YYNGEE in the germline V gene. The CDR3 has 11 residues. DNA for the CDR3: TGTGCCAGCAGCCCTCAAACTGAAGCTTTCTTT. Translating it yields CASSPQTEAFF.

The chain has TRBV6-5 and TRBJ1-6; possibly TRBD1 for D (5 bases). Germline values: CDR1 MNHEY, CDR2 SVGAGI. V lost 4 bases and J lost 5, with 12 bases in between. The CDR3 covers 15 residues. CDR3 coding DNA: TGTGCCAGCAGTTTCACGGGGCAGGATAATTCACCCCTCCACTTT. Translation: CASSFTGQDNSPLHF.

This clone showed up just a few times. The rearrangement joins TRBV29-1 to TRBJ2-4, with TRBD1 matching over 7 bases. Germline V gene data show CDR1 as SQVTM and CDR2 as ANQGSEA. The CDR3 length is 17 residues. V shed 3 bases and J 0 bases; nucleotides not matched to a gene: 11. The CDR3 here is CSVEGTENPLAKNIQYF. The CDR3 nucleotides read TGCAGCGTTGAGGGGACAGAGAATCCTCTAGCCAAAAACATTCAGTACTTC.

The chain joins TRBV7-9 to TRBJ2-5; D is tentatively TRBD1 or TRBD2 (5 bases each). The CDR3 runs to 14 residues. Trimming stripped 5 bases from V and 2 bases from J, with 12 bases between. Germline V gene lookup returns CDR1 SEHNR and CDR2 FQNEAQ (reference sequence). The CDR3 protein is CASSNRDPQETQYF. In DNA form, the CDR3 reads TGTGCCAGCAGCAACCGGGACCCTCAAGAGACCCAGTACTTC.

V and J are TRBV7-9 and TRBJ1-2; unclear D gene. Germline loops: CDR1 SEHNR, CDR2 FQNEAQ (reference sequence). CDR3 length: 13 amino acids. Trimming cost V 1 base and J 8 bases, with 11 bases left between them. The CDR3 region is CASSLEVRDGYTF. CDR3 bases: TGTGCCAGCAGCTTAGAGGTGCGAGACGGCTACACCTTC. Looking up the rest from reference TRBV7-9 and TRBJ1-2 gives the full variable domain: DTGVSQNPRHKITKRGQNVTFRCDPISEHNRLYWYRQTLGQGPEFLTYFQNEAQLEKSRLLSDRFSAERPKGSFSTLEIQRTEQGDSAMYLCASSLEVRDGYTFGSGTRLTVV.

V and J are TRBV5-1 and TRBJ2-7; TRBD1 aligns across 8 bases. This CDR3 comprises 13 residues. The germline V gene encodes CDR1 SGHRS and CDR2 YFSETQ. Germline trimming cut 5 bases from V and 5 bases from J; bases unmatched to any gene: 6. CDR3 residues: CASRGQGTDEQYF. In DNA, the CDR3 is TGCGCCAGCAGAGGACAGGGAACCGACGAGCAGTACTTC.